This T cell receptor beta chain was captured by sequencing in a study of regulatory T cells in long-lasting Graves disease. Whole-study findings and limits: Persistent disease was characterized by preferential usage of TRBV28, TRBJ1-2 and TRBJ2-5. New patients shared roughly 980 public clonotypes, fewer than the roughly 2,700 shared by persistent patients.

The CDR3 extends over 12 amino acids. Looked up from germline, CDR1 is KGHDR and CDR2 is SFDVKD. Trimming removed 4 bases at V and 8 bases at J, with 10 bases between. Researchers made TCR beta libraries by using iRepertoire HTBI primers and running Arm-PCR on CDR3 regions. Authors' data handling: Among the samples, 60 to 75 TRBV and 14 to 15 TRBJ segments were identified. TCRdb re-analysed the multiplex PCR reads in MiXCR, keeping a single row per CDR3 protein. None of the V and J calls come from the authors' own analysis; TCRdb made them. The repertoire holds around 400,000 distinct CDR3 sequences, with 12% as singletons. Time point denoted: newly diagnosed GD, antithyroid drugs for less than 3 months. PBMC RNA served as the TCR library source. A word on this clonotype: The antigen is not known.

This same sample was also part of a study on T cells in Graves' hyperthyroidism and ophthalmopathy. From that paper: Stable hyperthyroidism: no ophthalmopathy progression over 18 months of follow-up.

Sample: peripheral blood mononuclear cells (PBMCs), taken at new diagnosis, from a patient treated with antithyroid drugs. J is TRBJ1-2 and V is TRBV24-1; the D is unclear. The sequence was collected from a woman between 18 and 29 years old with Graves disease. CDR3 residues: CATSDQAGGYTF. The CDR3 DNA reads as TGTGCCACCAGTGACCAGGCGGGCGGCTACACCTTC.